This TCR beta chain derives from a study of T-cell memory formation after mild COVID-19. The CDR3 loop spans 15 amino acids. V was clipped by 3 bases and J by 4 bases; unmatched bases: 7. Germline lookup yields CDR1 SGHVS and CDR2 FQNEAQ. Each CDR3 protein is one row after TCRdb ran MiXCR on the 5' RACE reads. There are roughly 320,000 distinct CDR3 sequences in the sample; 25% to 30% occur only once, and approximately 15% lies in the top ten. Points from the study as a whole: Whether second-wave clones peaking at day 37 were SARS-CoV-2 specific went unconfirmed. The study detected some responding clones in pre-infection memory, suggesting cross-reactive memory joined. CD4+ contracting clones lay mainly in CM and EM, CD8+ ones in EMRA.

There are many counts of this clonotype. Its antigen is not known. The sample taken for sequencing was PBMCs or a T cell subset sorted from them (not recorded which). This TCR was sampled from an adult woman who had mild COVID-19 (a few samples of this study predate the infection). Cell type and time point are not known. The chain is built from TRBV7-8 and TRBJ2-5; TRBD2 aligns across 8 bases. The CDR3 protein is CASSLSGGIAETQYF. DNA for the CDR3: TGTGCCAGCAGCTTGAGCGGGGGTATCGCAGAGACCCAGTACTTC.